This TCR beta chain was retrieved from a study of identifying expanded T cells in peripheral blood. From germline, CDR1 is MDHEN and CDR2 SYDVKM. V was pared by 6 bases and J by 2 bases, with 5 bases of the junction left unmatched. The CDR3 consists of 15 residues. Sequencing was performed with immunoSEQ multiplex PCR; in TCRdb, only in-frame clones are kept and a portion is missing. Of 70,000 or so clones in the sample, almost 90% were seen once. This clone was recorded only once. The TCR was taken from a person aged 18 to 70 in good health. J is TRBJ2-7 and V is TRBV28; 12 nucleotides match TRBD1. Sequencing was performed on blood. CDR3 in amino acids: CASSSGTGGAYEQYF. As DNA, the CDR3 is TGTGCCAGCAGCTCCGGGACAGGGGGCGCCTACGAGCAGTACTTC.